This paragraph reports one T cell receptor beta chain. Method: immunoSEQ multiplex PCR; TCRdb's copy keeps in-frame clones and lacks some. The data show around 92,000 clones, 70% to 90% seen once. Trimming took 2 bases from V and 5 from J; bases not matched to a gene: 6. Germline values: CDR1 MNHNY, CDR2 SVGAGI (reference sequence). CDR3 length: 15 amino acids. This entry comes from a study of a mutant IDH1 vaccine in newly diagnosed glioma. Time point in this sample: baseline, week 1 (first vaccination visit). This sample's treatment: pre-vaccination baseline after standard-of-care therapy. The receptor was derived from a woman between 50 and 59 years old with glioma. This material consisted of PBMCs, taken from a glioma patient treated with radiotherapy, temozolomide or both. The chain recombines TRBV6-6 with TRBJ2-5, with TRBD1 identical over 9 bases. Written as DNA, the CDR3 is TGTGCCAGCAGTTACGGTGGGACAGGGAAGGAGACCCAGTACTTC. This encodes CASSYGGTGKETQYF.